Shown below are 13 T cell receptor beta chains from a single sample sequenced in a study of cytomegalovirus exposure and HLA in healthy donors. The PCR used 60 Vbeta and 13 Jbeta primers. Here immunoSEQ multiplex PCR was the method, and the copy in TCRdb shows in-frame clones only, minus some. The data show 120,000 or so clones, around 72% seen once. The sequenced sample consisted of PBMCs. All receptors come from a woman aged 40 to 50 in good health and CMV-seropositive.

J is TRBJ2-3 and V is TRBV29-1; D gene unclear. This CDR3 contains 13 residues. Trimming pared 6 bases from V and 4 bases from J, leaving 14 bases between. Germline V CDR1 and CDR2: SQVTM, ANQGSEA. In nucleotides, the CDR3 is TGCAGCGTGGCGAGCTCCGAGGCAGATACGCAGTATTTT. This gives the protein CSVASSEADTQYF.

In this sample, this clone turned up once. V and J are TRBV19 and TRBJ2-5; D is undetermined. The CDR3 has 13 amino acids. Germline V gives CDR1 LNHDA, CDR2 SQIVND (reference sequence). V lost 4 bases, J lost 1 base, and 7 bases lay in between. The CDR3 DNA reads as TGTGCCAGTAGTACAGGCCTCCAAGAGACCCAGTACTTC. Translated, it gives CASSTGLQETQYF.

The chain employs TRBV2 and TRBJ1-2; possible D gene TRBD1, 5 bases. The CDR3 contains 13 residues. Germline CDR1 reads SNHLY; CDR2 reads FYNNEI. V was shortened by 6 bases and J by 4 bases, with 12 bases between the two germline ends. CDR3 nucleotides: TGTGCCAGCAGCTTACAGGCGGCCTATGGCTACACCTTC. The encoded protein is CASSLQAAYGYTF.

The chain couples TRBV7-9 to TRBJ1-2; 9 bases are a match to TRBD1. The CDR3 covers 14 residues. The J segment lost 7 bases and the V segment lost 5 bases, leaving 8 bases of the junction unmatched. Germline assignment: CDR1 SEHNR and CDR2 FQNEAQ (reference sequence). CDR3: CASSQFTGGIGYTF. The CDR3 DNA reads as TGTGCCAGCAGCCAGTTTACAGGGGGCATTGGCTACACCTTC.

V usage is TRBV11-1 and J usage is TRBJ2-7; D unresolved. CDR1 is SGHAT, CDR2 FQDESV, per germline (reference sequence). CDR3 length: 13 residues. Trimming removed 2 bases from V and 2 bases from J, with 7 bases in between. CDR3 nucleotides: TGTGCCAGCAGCTTACCCAGTACCTACGAGCAGTACTTC. This codes for CASSLPSTYEQYF.

V usage is TRBV5-1 and J usage is TRBJ1-4; D is ambiguous. CDR3 length: 13 residues. The V gene's germline CDR1 is SGHRS and CDR2 YFSETQ. The V gene lost 4 bases and the J gene lost 3 bases, with 7 bases spanning the gap. In DNA form, the CDR3 reads TGCGCCAGCAGCCCCGGAGCTAATGAAAAACTGTTTTTT. It codes for CASSPGANEKLFF.

V gene TRBV18 combines with J gene TRBJ2-7, with 11 bases lining up with TRBD1. Germline CDR1 is KGHSH and CDR2 is LQKENI. Losses at the gene ends were 1 base for V and 7 bases for J; bases not matched to a gene: 6. This CDR3 is 15 amino acids long. CDR3 loop: CASSPQGQGAGEQYF. The CDR3 DNA reads TGTGCCAGCTCACCACAAGGACAGGGGGCGGGGGAGCAGTACTTC.

J is TRBJ1-2 and V is TRBV6-5, with a weak D call TRBD1 (6 bases). Trimming shortened V by 2 bases and J by 6 bases, and 10 bases separated the two germline ends. Per germline, CDR1 MNHEY and CDR2 SVGAGI. The CDR3 has 13 residues. The CDR3 loop reads CASSYQTGHGYTF. In nucleotides, the CDR3 is TGTGCCAGCAGTTACCAAACAGGGCATGGCTACACCTTC.

J is TRBJ2-7 and V is TRBV7-2; TRBD1 matches at 9 bases. After removal of 4 bases from V and 12 bases from J, the junction contained 10 bases not matched to a gene. This CDR3 contains 13 residues. Germline lookup yields CDR1 SGHTA and CDR2 FQGNSA. DNA of the CDR3: TGTGCCAGCAGCTCCAGCCCTGGGGACAGGGCGTACTTC. It translates to CASSSSPGDRAYF.

This clone was seen a few times. The chain couples TRBV25-1 to TRBJ2-1; tentatively, D is TRBD1 (6 bases). V gave up 1 base and J gave up 5 bases, with 6 bases separating them. The V gene's germline CDR1 is MGHDK and CDR2 SYGVNS. This CDR3 has 13 residues. In DNA form, the CDR3 reads TGTGCCAGCAGTGAATGGGACAACAATGAGCAGTTCTTC. This codes for CASSEWDNNEQFF.

This clone appeared once. The CDR3 region is CASSFEGILTEAFF. CDR3 bases: TGTGCCAGCAGCTTTGAGGGCATCCTAACTGAAGCTTTCTTT. The V call is TRBV5-5, the J call TRBJ1-1, with D unclear. The ends were cut back, 2 bases at V and 5 bases at J, with 13 bases in the middle. The CDR3 sequence is 14 residues long. The germline V gene has CDR1 SGHKS and CDR2 YYEKEE (reference sequence).

This chain joins TRBV7-2 and TRBJ1-4, with D unclear. From germline, CDR1 is SGHTA and CDR2 FQGNSA. Trimming stripped 0 bases from V and 6 bases from J, with 8 bases between. The CDR3 runs to 14 residues. CDR3 amino acids: CASSLAGRHEKLFF. The CDR3 region has the DNA TGTGCCAGCAGCTTAGCCGGGAGGCATGAAAAACTGTTTTTT. The variable domain in full, with the rest retrieved from reference TRBV7-2 and TRBJ1-4, is GAGVSQSPSNKVTEKGKDVELRCDPISGHTALYWYRQSLGQGLEFLIYFQGNSAPDKSGLPSDRFSAERTGGSVSTLTIQRTQQEDSAVYLCASSLAGRHEKLFFGSGTQLSVL.

The chain links TRBV10-3 to TRBJ2-2; D might be TRBD1 (6 bases). CDR1 and CDR2 (germline): ENHRY, SYGVKD. This CDR3 is 14 amino acids long. V lost 8 bases to trimming and J lost 2 bases, with 12 bases between them. CDR3 bases: TGTGCCATCGGACAGTTAGATAACACCGGGGAGCTGTTTTTT. This sequence encodes CAIGQLDNTGELFF.